This is a list of T cell receptor beta chains from one sample in a study of T-cell reconstitution after alpha-beta-depleted transplantation in children. TCRdb reprocessed the PCR reads with MiXCR, giving one entry per CDR3 protein. The data contain about a million distinct CDR3 sequences, under 30% of them seen just once; the ten biggest clones take up more than 25%. Specimen: PBMCs, mostly from graft donor cells, collected 360 days after TCRalphabeta/CD19-depleted stem cell transplant. The source of these receptors is a boy under two years old who had a stem cell transplant for SCID, so the T cells may come from the graft donor. Both conserved end residues are part of each CDR3. Fields, in order: clone size, J gene, D gene, V gene, CDR3 DNA, CDR3 protein. A D gene is named only where the DNA matches it firmly. For some rows the clone size is stated as once, few or many, or as a class when expanded; others skip it.

>.|TRBJ1-2|TRBD1|TRBV3-1
TGTGCCAGCAGCCAAGCCGGGACAGGGGGATATGGCTACACCTTC
CASSQAGTGGYGYTF
>.|TRBJ2-5|TRBD2|TRBV15
TGTGCCACCAGCAGACCTAGCGGGGGGCAAGAGACCCAGTACTTC
CATSRPSGGQETQYF
>.|TRBJ1-1|.|TRBV2
TGTGCCAGCAGGCCGATTGGACCAAAAGCTTTCTTT
CASRPIGPKAFF
>.|TRBJ2-5|TRBD2|TRBV11-1
TGTGCCAGCAGCTTCGCCGCGGGGGGGGCGGAGACCCAGTACTTC
CASSFAAGGAETQYF
>few|TRBJ2-2|.|TRBV12-3/TRBV12-4
TGTGCCAGCAGACCCTACTCGGGCACCGGGGAGCTGTTTTTT
CASRPYSGTGELFF
>many|TRBJ1-1|TRBD1|TRBV3-1
TGTGCCAGCAGAAGACAGGGGAGGGGGAACACTGAAGCTTTCTTT
CASRRQGRGNTEAFF
>many|TRBJ2-7|TRBD2|TRBV12-3/TRBV12-4
TGTGCCAGCAGTTTCAGCGGGGCTTCCTACGAGCAGTACTTC
CASSFSGASYEQYF
>.|TRBJ2-5|.|TRBV6-5
TGTGCCAGCAGTTATTCGTTTTCGGGGGAGACCCAGTACTTC
CASSYSFSGETQYF
>few|TRBJ2-3|TRBD2|TRBV3-1
TGTGCCAGCAGTCCTGAGCGGGGAACGCAGTATTTT
CASSPERGTQYF
>.|TRBJ2-3|.|TRBV5-1
TGCGCCAGCAGCTTGGAGGTAGCAACAGATACGCAGTATTTT
CASSLEVATDTQYF
>many|TRBJ2-5|TRBD2|TRBV3-1
TGTGCCAGCAGCCAAGATGTCAGCGGGGGAGAGACCCAGTACTTC
CASSQDVSGGETQYF
>few|TRBJ2-2|.|TRBV9
TGTGCCAGCAGCGCGAGCGGGTTCGTCCCCCCCGGGGAGCTGTTTTTT
CASSASGFVPPGELFF
>few|TRBJ1-5|TRBD1|TRBV28
TGTGCCAGCAGTTTCCCCCGGGACAGGGTAAACCAGCCCCAGCATTTT
CASSFPRDRVNQPQHF
>.|TRBJ1-2|.|TRBV10-3
TGTGCCATCAGCGACGGGGGCCCGAACTATGGCTACACCTTC
CAISDGGPNYGYTF
>.|TRBJ2-1|.|TRBV5-1
TGCGCCAGCAGCTTGGCCATCAGACTGGGCAATGAGCAGTTCTTC
CASSLAIRLGNEQFF